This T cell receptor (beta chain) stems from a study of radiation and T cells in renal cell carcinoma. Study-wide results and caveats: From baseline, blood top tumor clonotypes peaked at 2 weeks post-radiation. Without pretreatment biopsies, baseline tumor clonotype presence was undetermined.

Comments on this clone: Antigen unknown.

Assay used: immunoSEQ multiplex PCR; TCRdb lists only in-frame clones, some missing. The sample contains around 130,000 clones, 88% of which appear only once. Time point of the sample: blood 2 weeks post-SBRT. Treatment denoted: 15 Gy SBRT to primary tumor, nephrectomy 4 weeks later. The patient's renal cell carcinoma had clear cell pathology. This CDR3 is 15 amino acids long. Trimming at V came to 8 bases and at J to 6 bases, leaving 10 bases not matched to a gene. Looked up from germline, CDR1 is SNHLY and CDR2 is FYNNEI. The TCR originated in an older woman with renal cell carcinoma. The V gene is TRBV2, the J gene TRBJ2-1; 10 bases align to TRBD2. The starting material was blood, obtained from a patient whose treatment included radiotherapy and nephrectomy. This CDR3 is CASPLAGVTFNEQFF. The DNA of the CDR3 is TGTGCCAGCCCGCTAGCGGGGGTGACCTTCAATGAGCAGTTCTTC.